The sequence of this T cell receptor beta chain was determined in a study of blood T cell repertoires in COVID-19. Study-level information: The United States, Italy and Spain provided the acute and convalescent COVID-19 samples. Sample material is recorded as cDNA or gDNA derived from T cells, B-cell-depleted T cells, or PBMCs.

Authors' processing steps: Amplification of reference gene primers was used by the study to estimate nucleated cell counts. Profiled with immunoSEQ multiplex PCR; TCRdb holds only in-frame clones, not every one. V and J calls and clone size are given by that table; D and trimming were obtained from the DNA. Of under 80,000 clones in the sample, around 89% were seen once. Input material: peripheral blood. The clonotype comes from a man between 65 and 85 years old with active or convalescent COVID-19.

The CDR3 region is CASSQNKKQYF. The CDR3 DNA sequence: TGTGCCAGCAGCCAAAACAAAAAGCAGTACTTC. V and J are TRBV28 and TRBJ2-7, with D unresolved. Trimming removed 6 bases at V and 8 bases at J, with 11 bases between. CDR1 and CDR2 (germline): MDHEN, SYDVKM. The CDR3 extends over 11 amino acids.